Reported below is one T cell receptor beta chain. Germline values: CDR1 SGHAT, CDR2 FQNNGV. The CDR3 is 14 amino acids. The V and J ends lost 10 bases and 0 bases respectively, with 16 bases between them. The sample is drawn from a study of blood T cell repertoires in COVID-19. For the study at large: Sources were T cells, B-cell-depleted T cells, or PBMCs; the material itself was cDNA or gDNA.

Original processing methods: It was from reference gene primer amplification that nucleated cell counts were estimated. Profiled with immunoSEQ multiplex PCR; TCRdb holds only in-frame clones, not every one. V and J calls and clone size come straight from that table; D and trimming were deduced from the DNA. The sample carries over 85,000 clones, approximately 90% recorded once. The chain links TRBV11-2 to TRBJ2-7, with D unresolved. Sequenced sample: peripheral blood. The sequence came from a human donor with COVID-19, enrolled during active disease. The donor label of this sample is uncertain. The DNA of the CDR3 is TGTGCCACCTCTAACAGACCTTCCTCCTACGAGCAGTACTTC. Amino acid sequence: CATSNRPSSYEQYF.